This T cell receptor (beta chain) was sequenced in a study of T cell responses to AZD1222 COVID-19 vaccine. The table came from immunoSEQ multiplex PCR; TCRdb's copy has only in-frame clones and leaves some out. The sample has some 130,000 clones, about nine tenths seen once. V dropped 7 bases and J dropped 1 base, with 14 bases sitting between them. Germline values: CDR1 GTSNPN, CDR2 SVGIG (reference sequence). The CDR3 runs to 13 residues. Findings of the study overall: Females made up more of the donors, who were largely white British, and clonal diversity may have come out too low. Spike-spanning, vaccine-associated CD4 TCRs were dominant at 160-218 and 743-854. Of the AZD1222 recipients, only six or seven were seropositive at baseline.

Second doses were pooled across both intervals (about 4 or about 12 weeks). The sample holds a few counts of this clone. Its cognate antigen is unknown. The input for sequencing was peripheral blood, taken 28 days after the second AZD1222 dose. The V gene is TRBV30, the J gene TRBJ2-7; possibly TRBD1 for D (6 bases). The receptor's source is an adult who received the AZD1222 COVID-19 vaccine. DNA of the CDR3: TGTGCCTTCCGGACAGAAAAATCCTACGAGCAGTACTTC. Translated, it gives CAFRTEKSYEQYF.